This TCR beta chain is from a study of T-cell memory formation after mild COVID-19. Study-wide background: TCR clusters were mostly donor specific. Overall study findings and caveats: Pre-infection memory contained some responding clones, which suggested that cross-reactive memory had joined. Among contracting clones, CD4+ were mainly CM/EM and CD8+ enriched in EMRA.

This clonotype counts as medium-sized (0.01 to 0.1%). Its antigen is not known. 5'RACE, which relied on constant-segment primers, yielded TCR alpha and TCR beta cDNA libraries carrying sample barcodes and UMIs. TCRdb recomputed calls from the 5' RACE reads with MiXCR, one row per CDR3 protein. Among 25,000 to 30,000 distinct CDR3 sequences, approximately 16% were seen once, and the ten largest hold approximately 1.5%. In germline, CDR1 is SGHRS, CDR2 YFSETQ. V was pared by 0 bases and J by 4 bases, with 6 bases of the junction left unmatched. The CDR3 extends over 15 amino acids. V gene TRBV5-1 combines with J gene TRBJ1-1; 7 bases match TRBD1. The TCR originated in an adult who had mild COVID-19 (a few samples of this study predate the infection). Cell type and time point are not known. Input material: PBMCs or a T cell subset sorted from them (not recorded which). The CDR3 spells CASSLDGAGGTEAFF. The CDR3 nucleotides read TGCGCCAGCAGCTTGGATGGGGCAGGGGGCACTGAAGCTTTCTTT.